This T cell receptor (beta chain) was observed in a study of T cells after posttransplantation cyclophosphamide. Findings and caveats of the study: Donor CD8+ memory clones often dominated recipient blood repertoires at later times. Skin or GI-infiltrating T cells shared few TRB sequences with blood. Recipient CMV seropositivity and CMV reactivation strongly tracked TRB clonality.

The length of the CDR3 is 16 residues. With 1 base clipped from V and 3 bases from J, the junction kept 4 bases outside the gene matches. The germline V gene has CDR1 SGHNT and CDR2 YENEEA. This clone came up many times. Its antigen is unknown. Here immunoSEQ multiplex PCR was the method, and the copy in TCRdb shows in-frame clones only, minus some. Recorded here are tens of thousands of clones, none singletons. Sequencing used PBMCs. The gene calls are TRBV11-3 and TRBJ2-2; 8 bases agree with TRBD1. This TCR was recovered from a man aged 45 to 65 in good health, CMV-negative, and a related stem cell transplant donor. The CDR3 sequence: CASSLVAGGDTGELFF. Here the CDR3 DNA reads TGTGCCAGCAGCTTAGTGGCAGGGGGCGACACCGGGGAGCTGTTTTTT.